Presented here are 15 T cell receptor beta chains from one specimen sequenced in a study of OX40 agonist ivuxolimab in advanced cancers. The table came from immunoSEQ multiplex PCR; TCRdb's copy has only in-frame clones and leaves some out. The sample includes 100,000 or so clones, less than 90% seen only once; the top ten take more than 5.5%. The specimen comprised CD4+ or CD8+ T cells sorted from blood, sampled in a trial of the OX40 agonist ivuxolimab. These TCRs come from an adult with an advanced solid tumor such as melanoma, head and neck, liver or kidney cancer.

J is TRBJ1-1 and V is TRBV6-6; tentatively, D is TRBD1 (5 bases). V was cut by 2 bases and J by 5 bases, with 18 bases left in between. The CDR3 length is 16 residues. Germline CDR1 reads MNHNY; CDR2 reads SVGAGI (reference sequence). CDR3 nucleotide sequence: TGTGCCAGCAGTTACGGCGCCGCCAGGGTGGATACTGAAGCTTTCTTT. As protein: CASSYGAARVDTEAFF.

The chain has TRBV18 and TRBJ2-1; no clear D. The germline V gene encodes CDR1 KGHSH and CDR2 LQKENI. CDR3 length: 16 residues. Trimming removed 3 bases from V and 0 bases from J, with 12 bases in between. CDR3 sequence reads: CASSPALASSYNEQFF. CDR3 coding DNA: TGTGCCAGCTCACCGGCGTTGGCGAGCTCCTACAATGAGCAGTTCTTC.

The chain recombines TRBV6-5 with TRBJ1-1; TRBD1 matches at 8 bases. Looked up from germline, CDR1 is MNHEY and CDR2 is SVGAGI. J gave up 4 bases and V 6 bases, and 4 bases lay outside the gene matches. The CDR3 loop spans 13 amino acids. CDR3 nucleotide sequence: TGTGCCAGCAGGGACAGGGTCGTCACTGAAGCTTTCTTT. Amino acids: CASRDRVVTEAFF.

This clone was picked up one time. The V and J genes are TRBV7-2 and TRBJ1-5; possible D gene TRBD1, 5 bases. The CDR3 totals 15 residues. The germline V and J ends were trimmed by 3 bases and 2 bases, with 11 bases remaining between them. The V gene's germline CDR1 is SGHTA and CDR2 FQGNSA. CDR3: CASSLGRVGNQPQHF. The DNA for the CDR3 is TGTGCCAGCAGCTTGGGCAGGGTTGGCAATCAGCCCCAGCATTTT. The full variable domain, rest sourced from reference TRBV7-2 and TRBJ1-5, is GAGVSQSPSNKVTEKGKDVELRCDPISGHTALYWYRQSLGQGLEFLIYFQGNSAPDKSGLPSDRFSAERTGGSVSTLTIQRTQQEDSAVYLCASSLGRVGNQPQHFGDGTRLSIL.

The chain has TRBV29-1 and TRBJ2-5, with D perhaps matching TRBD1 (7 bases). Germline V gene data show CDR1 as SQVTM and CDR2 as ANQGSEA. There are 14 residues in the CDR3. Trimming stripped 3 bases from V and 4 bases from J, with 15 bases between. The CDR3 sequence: CSVDQGGSRETQYF. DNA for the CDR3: TGCAGCGTTGATCAGGGGGGCAGTCGAGAGACCCAGTACTTC.

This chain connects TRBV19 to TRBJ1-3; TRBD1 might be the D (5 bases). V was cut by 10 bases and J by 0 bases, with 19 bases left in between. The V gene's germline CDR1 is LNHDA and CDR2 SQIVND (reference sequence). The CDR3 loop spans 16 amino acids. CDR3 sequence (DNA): TGTGCCACCATCCCCGGGGGGATTATCTCTGGAAACACCATATATTTT. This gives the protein CATIPGGIISGNTIYF.

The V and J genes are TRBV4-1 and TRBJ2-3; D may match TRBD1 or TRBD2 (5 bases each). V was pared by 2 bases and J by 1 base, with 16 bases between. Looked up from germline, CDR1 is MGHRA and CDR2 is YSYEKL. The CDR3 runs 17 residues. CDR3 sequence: CASSQLNSGTRTDTQYF. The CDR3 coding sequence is TGCGCCAGCAGCCAATTAAATTCCGGGACCCGCACAGATACGCAGTATTTT.

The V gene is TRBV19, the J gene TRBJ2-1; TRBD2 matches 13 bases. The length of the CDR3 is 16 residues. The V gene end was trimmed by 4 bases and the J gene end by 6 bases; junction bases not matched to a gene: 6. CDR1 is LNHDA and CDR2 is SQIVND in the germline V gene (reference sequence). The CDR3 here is CASSRRGTSGINEQFF. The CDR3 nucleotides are TGTGCCAGTAGTAGACGGGGGACTAGCGGGATCAATGAGCAGTTCTTC.

CDR3 sequence: CASSAGQGGQPQHF. CDR3 sequence (DNA): TGTGCCAGCAGTGCTGGACAGGGGGGACAGCCCCAGCATTTT. The V gene is TRBV6-5, the J gene TRBJ1-5; 10 nucleotides align to TRBD1. The CDR3 runs to 14 residues. Germline V gene lookup returns CDR1 MNHEY and CDR2 SVGAGI. V shed 5 bases and J 7 bases; nucleotides not matched to a gene: 5.

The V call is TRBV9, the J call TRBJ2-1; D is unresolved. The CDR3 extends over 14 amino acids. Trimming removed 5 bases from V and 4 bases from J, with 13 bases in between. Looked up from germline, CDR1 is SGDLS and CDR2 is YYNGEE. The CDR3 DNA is TGTGCCAGCAGTGGCTCTCTCCTGTACAATGAGCAGTTCTTC. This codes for CASSGSLLYNEQFF. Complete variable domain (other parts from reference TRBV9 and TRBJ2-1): DSGVTQTPKHLITATGQRVTLRCSPRSGDLSVYWYQQSLDQGLQFLIQYYNGEERAKGNILERFSAQQFPDLHSELNLSSLELGDSALYFCASSGSLLYNEQFFGPGTRLTVL.

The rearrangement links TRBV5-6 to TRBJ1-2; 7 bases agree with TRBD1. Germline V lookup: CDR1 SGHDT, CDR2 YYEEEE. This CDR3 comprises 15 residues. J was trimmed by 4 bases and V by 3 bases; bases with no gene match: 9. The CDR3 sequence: CASSWDSQETYGYTF. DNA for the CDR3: TGTGCCAGCAGCTGGGACAGCCAAGAAACCTATGGCTACACCTTC.

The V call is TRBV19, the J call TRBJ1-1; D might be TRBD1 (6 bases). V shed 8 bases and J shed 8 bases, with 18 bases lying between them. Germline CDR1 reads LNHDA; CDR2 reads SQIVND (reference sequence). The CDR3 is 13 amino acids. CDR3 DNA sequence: TGTGCCAGTCAAAACGGACAGCTACGAGAAGCTTTCTTT. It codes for CASQNGQLREAFF.

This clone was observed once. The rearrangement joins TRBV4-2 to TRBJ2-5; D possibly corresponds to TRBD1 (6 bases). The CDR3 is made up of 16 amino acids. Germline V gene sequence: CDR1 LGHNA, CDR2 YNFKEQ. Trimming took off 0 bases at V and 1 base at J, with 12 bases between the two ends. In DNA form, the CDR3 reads TGTGCCAGCAGCCAAGAAAGGGGGTCTACCCAAGAGACCCAGTACTTC. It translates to CASSQERGSTQETQYF.

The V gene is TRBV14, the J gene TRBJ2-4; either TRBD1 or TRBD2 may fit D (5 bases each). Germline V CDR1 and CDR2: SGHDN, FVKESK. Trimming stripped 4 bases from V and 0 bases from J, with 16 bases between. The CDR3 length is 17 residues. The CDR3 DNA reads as TGTGCCAGCAGCCGAGGGGCTGGGTCGCTAGCCAAAAACATTCAGTACTTC. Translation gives CASSRGAGSLAKNIQYF. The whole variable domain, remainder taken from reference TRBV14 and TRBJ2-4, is EAGVTQFPSHSVIEKGQTVTLRCDPISGHDNLYWYRRVMGKEIKFLLHFVKESKQDESGMPNNRFLAERTGGTYSTLKVQPAELEDSGVYFCASSRGAGSLAKNIQYFGAGTRLSVL.

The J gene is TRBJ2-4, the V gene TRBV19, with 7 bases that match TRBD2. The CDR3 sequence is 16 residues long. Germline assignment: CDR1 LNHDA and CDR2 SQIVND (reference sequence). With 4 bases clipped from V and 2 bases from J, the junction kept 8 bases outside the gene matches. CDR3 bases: TGTGCCAGTAGTAAGCAAGCGGGAAAGCCCAAAAACATTCAGTACTTC. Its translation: CASSKQAGKPKNIQYF. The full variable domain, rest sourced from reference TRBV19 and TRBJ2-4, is DGGITQSPKYLFRKEGQNVTLSCEQNLNHDAMYWYRQDPGQGLRLIYYSQIVNDFQKGDIAEGYSVSREKKESFPLTVTSAQKNPTAFYLCASSKQAGKPKNIQYFGAGTRLSVL.